A single TCR beta chain is shown here with its context. Its antigen is undetermined. The entry originates in a study of OX40 agonist ivuxolimab in advanced cancers. The repertoire was sequenced with immunoSEQ multiplex PCR; TCRdb's copy has only in-frame clones and lacks some. The sample lists fewer than 95,000 clones, over 80% seen once, with nearly 7.5% in the top ten. Blood specimens came from baseline, cycle 4 day 1, and cycle 7 day 1. Overall study results and limits: Clonal expansion among partial responders at 0.1-3.0 mg/kg ranked near the lowest.

V lost 1 base and J 5 bases, leaving 11 bases between the germline ends. CDR1 is MDHEN, CDR2 SYDVKM, per germline. This CDR3 is 15 amino acids long. The source is an adult with an advanced solid tumor such as melanoma, head and neck, liver or kidney cancer. The chain employs TRBV28 and TRBJ2-2; D is undetermined. The specimen was CD4+ or CD8+ T cells sorted from blood, collected in a trial of the OX40 agonist ivuxolimab. The CDR3 spells CASSLSVVGTGELFF. The CDR3 nucleotides are TGTGCCAGCAGTTTATCAGTAGTGGGTACCGGGGAGCTGTTTTTT.